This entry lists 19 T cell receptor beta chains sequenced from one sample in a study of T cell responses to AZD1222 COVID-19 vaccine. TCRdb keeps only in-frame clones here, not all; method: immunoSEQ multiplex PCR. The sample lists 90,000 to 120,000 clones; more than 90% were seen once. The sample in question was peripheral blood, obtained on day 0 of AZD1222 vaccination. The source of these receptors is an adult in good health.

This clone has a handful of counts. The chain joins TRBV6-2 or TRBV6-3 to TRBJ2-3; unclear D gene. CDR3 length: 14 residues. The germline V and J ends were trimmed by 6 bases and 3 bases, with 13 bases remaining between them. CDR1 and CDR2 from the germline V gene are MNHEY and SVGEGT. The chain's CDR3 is CASSLRLGTDTQYF. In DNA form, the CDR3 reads TGTGCCAGCAGCCTTCGTCTAGGGACAGATACGCAGTATTTT.

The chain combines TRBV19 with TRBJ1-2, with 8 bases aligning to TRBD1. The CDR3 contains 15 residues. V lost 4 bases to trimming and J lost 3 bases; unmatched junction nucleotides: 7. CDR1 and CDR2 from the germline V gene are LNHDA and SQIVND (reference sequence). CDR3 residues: CASSSGQGLHYGYTF. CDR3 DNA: TGTGCCAGTAGTAGTGGACAGGGACTGCACTATGGCTACACCTTC. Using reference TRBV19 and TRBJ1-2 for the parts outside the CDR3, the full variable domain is DGGITQSPKYLFRKEGQNVTLSCEQNLNHDAMYWYRQDPGQGLRLIYYSQIVNDFQKGDIAEGYSVSREKKESFPLTVTSAQKNPTAFYLCASSSGQGLHYGYTFGSGTRLTVV.

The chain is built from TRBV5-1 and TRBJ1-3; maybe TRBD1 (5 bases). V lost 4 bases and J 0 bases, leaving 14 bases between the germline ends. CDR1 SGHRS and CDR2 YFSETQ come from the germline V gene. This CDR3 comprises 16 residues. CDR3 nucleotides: TGCGCCAGCAGCGTTGAGGGGATCCACTCTGGAAACACCATATATTTT. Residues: CASSVEGIHSGNTIYF.

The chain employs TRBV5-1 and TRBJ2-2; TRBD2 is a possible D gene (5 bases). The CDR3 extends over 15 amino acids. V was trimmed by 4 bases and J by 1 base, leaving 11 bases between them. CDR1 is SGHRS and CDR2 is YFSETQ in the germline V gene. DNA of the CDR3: TGCGCCAGCAGCGCGGGCTACCTGAACACCGGGGAGCTGTTTTTT. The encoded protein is CASSAGYLNTGELFF.

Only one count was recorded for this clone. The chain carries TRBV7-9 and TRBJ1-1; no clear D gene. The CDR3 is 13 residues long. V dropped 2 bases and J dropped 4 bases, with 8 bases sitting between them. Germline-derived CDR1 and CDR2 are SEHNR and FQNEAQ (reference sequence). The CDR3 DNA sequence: TGTGCCAGCAGCTTAAGAACATTCACTGAAGCTTTCTTT. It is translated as CASSLRTFTEAFF.

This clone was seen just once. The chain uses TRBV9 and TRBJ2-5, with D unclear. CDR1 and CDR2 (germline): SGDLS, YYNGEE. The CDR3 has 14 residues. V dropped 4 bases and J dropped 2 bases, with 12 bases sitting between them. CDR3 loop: CASSPVERQETQYF. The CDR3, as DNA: TGTGCCAGCAGCCCCGTGGAGAGACAAGAGACCCAGTACTTC.

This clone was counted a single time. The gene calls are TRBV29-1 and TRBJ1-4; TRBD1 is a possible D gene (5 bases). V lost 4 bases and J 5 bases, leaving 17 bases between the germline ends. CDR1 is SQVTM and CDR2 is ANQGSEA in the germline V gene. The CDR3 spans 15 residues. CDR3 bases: TGCAGCGTTGGGGCCCCGACAGCTTCAAATGAAAAACTGTTTTTT. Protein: CSVGAPTASNEKLFF.

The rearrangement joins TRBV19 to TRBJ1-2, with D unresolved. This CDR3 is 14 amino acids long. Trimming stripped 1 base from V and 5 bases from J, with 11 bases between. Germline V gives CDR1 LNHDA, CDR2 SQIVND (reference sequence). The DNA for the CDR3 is TGTGCCAGTAGTATAGGATCAGGACGGTATGGCTACACCTTC. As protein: CASSIGSGRYGYTF.

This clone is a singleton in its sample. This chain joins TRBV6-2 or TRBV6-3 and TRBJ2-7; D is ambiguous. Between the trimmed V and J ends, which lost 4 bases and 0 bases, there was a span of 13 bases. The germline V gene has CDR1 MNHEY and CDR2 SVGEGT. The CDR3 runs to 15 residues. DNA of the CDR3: TGTGCCAGCAGTTGGGCAGGTAATCCCTCCTACGAGCAGTACTTC. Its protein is CASSWAGNPSYEQYF.

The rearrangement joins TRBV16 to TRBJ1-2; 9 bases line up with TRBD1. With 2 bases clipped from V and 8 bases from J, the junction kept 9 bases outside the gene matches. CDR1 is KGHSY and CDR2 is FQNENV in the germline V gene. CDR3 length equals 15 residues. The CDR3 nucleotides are TGTGCCAGCAGCCAAGACCTCCGGACAGGGGTCGGCTACACCTTC. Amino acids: CASSQDLRTGVGYTF.

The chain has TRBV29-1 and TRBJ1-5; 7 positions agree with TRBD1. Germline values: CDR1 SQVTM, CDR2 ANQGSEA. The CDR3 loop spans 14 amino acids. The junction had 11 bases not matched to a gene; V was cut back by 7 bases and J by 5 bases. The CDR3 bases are TGCAGCGCCTCAGAAGGGGGCCGTGATCAGCCCCAGCATTTT. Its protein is CSASEGGRDQPQHF.

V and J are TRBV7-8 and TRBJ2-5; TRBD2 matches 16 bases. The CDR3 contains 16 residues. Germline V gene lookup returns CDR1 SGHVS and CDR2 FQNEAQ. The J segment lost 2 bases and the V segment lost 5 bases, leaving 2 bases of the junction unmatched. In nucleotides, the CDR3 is TGTGCCAGCAGCCCGGGACTAGCGGGAGGGCAAGAGACCCAGTACTTC. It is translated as CASSPGLAGGQETQYF.

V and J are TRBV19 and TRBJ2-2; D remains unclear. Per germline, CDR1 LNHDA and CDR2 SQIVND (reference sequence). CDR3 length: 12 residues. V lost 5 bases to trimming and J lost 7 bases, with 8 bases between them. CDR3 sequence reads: CASSRGYGELFF. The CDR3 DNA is TGTGCCAGTAGTCGCGGATACGGGGAGCTGTTTTTT.

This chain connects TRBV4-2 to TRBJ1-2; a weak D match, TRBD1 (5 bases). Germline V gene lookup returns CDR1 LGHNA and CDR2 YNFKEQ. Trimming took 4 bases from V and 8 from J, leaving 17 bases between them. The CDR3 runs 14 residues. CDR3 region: CASSPPGGGGGYTF. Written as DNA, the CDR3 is TGTGCCAGCAGCCCGCCTGGGGGTGGAGGAGGCTACACCTTC.

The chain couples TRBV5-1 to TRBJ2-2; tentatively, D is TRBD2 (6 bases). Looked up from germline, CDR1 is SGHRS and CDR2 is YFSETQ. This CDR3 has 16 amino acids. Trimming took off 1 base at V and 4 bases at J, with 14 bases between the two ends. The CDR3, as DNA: TGCGCCAGCAGCTTGAGTGGGGGGACGGGCACCGGGGAGCTGTTTTTT. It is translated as CASSLSGGTGTGELFF.

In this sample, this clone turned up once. The CDR3 spells CASSPGTASLSQPQHF. Written as DNA, the CDR3 is TGTGCCAGCAGCCCTGGGACAGCTTCTTTATCTCAGCCCCAGCATTTT. V usage is TRBV4-2 and J usage is TRBJ1-5, with TRBD1 identical over 7 bases. The CDR3 has 16 residues. V lost 4 bases, J lost 6 bases, and 12 bases stayed unmatched. Germline CDR1 LGHNA, CDR2 YNFKEQ.

The CDR3 loop is CASSYRGYGELFF. CDR3 nucleotides: TGTGCCAGCAGTTACAGGGGGTACGGGGAGCTGTTTTTT. V gene TRBV7-2 combines with J gene TRBJ2-2; 8 bases line up with TRBD1. CDR3 length: 13 residues. CDR1 is SGHTA and CDR2 is FQGNSA in the germline V gene. V lost 6 bases and J lost 7; bases outside the gene matches: 4.

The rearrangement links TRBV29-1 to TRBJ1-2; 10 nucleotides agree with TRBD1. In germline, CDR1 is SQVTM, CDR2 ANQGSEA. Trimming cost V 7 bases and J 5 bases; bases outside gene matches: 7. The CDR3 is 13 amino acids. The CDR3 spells CSARQGAQYGYTF. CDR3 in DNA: TGCAGCGCTAGACAGGGGGCTCAATATGGCTACACCTTC.

In DNA, the CDR3 is TGTGCCAGCACCGCAGGGGGGATTCAGCCCCAGCATTTT. This codes for CASTAGGIQPQHF. The V and J genes are TRBV28 and TRBJ1-5, with TRBD1 identical over 7 bases. The germline V gene has CDR1 MDHEN and CDR2 SYDVKM. V shed 7 bases, J shed 6 bases, and the junction held 6 bases outside the gene matches. CDR3 length: 13 residues.